This TCR beta chain was profiled in a study of Graves' ophthalmopathy and Graves' hyperthyroidism. Whole-study results and caveats: Its predictions of ophthalmopathy progression gave the model over 65% sensitivity and about 72% specificity.

Amplification from RNA transcripts yielded the TCR beta CDR3 regions. Following a first-round RT-PCR that used HTBI primers, a second-round multiplex PCR was carried out. TCRdb processed the multiplex PCR reads anew with MiXCR; each CDR3 protein has one entry. The table records 500,000 to 700,000 distinct CDR3 sequences, 20% to 25% of them present only once. Germline V gene sequence: CDR1 DFQATT, CDR2 SNEGSKA (reference sequence). The CDR3 has 14 amino acids. V was trimmed by 3 bases and J by 0 bases, leaving 11 bases between them. Recruitment covered hyperthyroidism patients aged 18 to 65 whose new diagnosis was of under 2 months' duration. The table lists this clonotype with many counts. Antigen unknown.

The clonotype was recovered from a woman under 30 with stable Graves' hyperthyroidism. Some clones in this sample may be carry-over from other donors' samples. The chain has TRBV20-1 and TRBJ1-2, with D possibly TRBD1 on 5 matching bases. The specimen sequenced was peripheral blood. This CDR3 is CSARGLGANYGYTF. CDR3 nucleotide sequence: TGCAGTGCTAGGGGGCTCGGAGCTAACTATGGCTACACCTTC.